The clone carrying this TCR beta chain came up a few times. Its matching antigen is unknown. The 5'RACE method, run with constant-segment primers, produced TCR alpha and TCR beta cDNA libraries (carrying sample barcodes and UMIs). Each CDR3 protein is one row after TCRdb ran MiXCR on the 5' RACE reads. The sample records under 300,000 distinct CDR3 sequences, under 20% being singletons. The sample originates from a study of T-cell memory formation after mild COVID-19. For the study at large: TCR clusters mostly belonged to single donors. General study points: A subset of responding clones appeared in pre-infection memory, suggesting cross-reactive memory joined. Contracting clones from day 15 to 85 showed balanced CD4/CD8; later expanders favored CD4+.

The CDR3 totals 14 residues. V was pared by 4 bases and J by 5 bases, with 8 bases of the junction left unmatched. Germline V CDR1 and CDR2: LGHDT, YNNKEL (reference sequence). V is TRBV3-1 and J is TRBJ2-7; 7 nucleotides align to TRBD1. Sequencing was carried out using PBMCs or a T cell subset sorted from them (not recorded which). The TCR comes from a man in his late teens or twenties who had mild COVID-19 (a few samples of this study predate the infection). Cell type and time point are not known. The CDR3 nucleotides read TGTGCCAGCAGCCTCGAGACAGGGAAACACGAGCAGTACTTC. Its protein product is CASSLETGKHEQYF.